This T cell receptor beta chain was identified in a study of graft-versus-host responses after intestinal transplantation. About the research overall: After anti-thymocyte globulin induction, recipients took tacrolimus and steroids for three to four years.

This clone is a singleton in its sample. Its antigen is as yet unknown. The data were produced by immunoSEQ multiplex PCR, yet TCRdb's version contains in-frame clones alone and is incomplete. The sample lists 40,000 or so clones, about nine tenths occurring once. Study results and caveats: Graft-donor T cell macrochimerism coincided with high graft-versus-host to host-versus-graft clonal ratios in allografts. Among circulating GvH clones, peak levels were associated with early post-transplant declines in HvG clones.

Looked up from germline, CDR1 is MDHEN and CDR2 is SYDVKM. There are 16 residues in the CDR3. V dropped 3 bases and J dropped 4 bases, with 15 bases sitting between them. The authors processed graft tissue to release intraepithelial and lamina propria lymphocytes. The rearrangement uses TRBV28 and TRBJ2-2, with D possibly TRBD2 on 6 matching bases. The specimen was ileum tissue, collected 200 to 210 days after intestinal transplant. The receptor comes from a human patient who received an intestinal transplant, so some T cells may come from the graft donor. The CDR3 bases are TGTGCCAGCAGTTTGGGGAAACTAGCAGGCACCGGGGAGCTGTTTTTT. It is translated as CASSLGKLAGTGELFF.